This is a list of T cell receptor beta chains from one sample in a study of blood T cell repertoires in COVID-19. Sequencing was performed with immunoSEQ multiplex PCR; in TCRdb, only in-frame clones are kept and a portion is missing. The data show over 200,000 clones, about four fifths seen once. Material: peripheral blood. The origin of the receptors is a man of 80 years or more with acute or convalescent COVID-19. Both conserved end residues are part of each CDR3. Each record gives: J gene, D gene, V gene, clone size, CDR3 DNA, CDR3 protein. D genes are given only for firm matches. Not all rows give a size; the values are once, few, many and, for expanded clones, a class.

j_call: TRBJ1-5; d_call: -; v_call: TRBV7-8; clone_size: -; cdr3_nt: TGTGCCAGCAGCTTAGGCACACCTTATAGCAATCAGCCCCAGCATTTT; cdr3_aa: CASSLGTPYSNQPQHF
j_call: TRBJ1-6; d_call: -; v_call: TRBV9; clone_size: -; cdr3_nt: TGTGCCAGCAGCCCCTGGACAGAGATTAATTCACCCCTCCACTTT; cdr3_aa: CASSPWTEINSPLHF
j_call: TRBJ2-2; d_call: -; v_call: TRBV15; clone_size: -; cdr3_nt: TGTGCCACCAGCAGAGAGGTGGGAGTGGTCACCGGGGAGCTGTTTTTT; cdr3_aa: CATSREVGVVTGELFF
j_call: TRBJ1-4; d_call: TRBD1; v_call: TRBV10-3; clone_size: -; cdr3_nt: TGTGCCATCAGTGAGACCGGGACAGGGGAAGAAAAACTGTTTTTT; cdr3_aa: CAISETGTGEEKLFF
j_call: TRBJ2-5; d_call: TRBD2; v_call: TRBV7-7; clone_size: -; cdr3_nt: TGTGCTAGCAGCCACCCTGCGGGGGACCAGTACTTC; cdr3_aa: CASSHPAGDQYF
j_call: TRBJ2-2; d_call: -; v_call: TRBV7-9; clone_size: -; cdr3_nt: TGTGCCACGTTCGCGGGACCTGACACCGGGGAGCTGTTTTTT; cdr3_aa: CATFAGPDTGELFF
j_call: TRBJ1-1; d_call: TRBD1; v_call: TRBV27; clone_size: few; cdr3_nt: TGTGCCAGCAGTCCGGGGACAGGTGGGTACACTGAAGCTTTCTTT; cdr3_aa: CASSPGTGGYTEAFF
j_call: TRBJ1-2; d_call: TRBD1; v_call: TRBV5-1; clone_size: -; cdr3_nt: TGCGCCAGCAGCGAAAGACAGGGGTGGGGGGCCTATGGCTACACCTTC; cdr3_aa: CASSERQGWGAYGYTF
j_call: TRBJ2-2; d_call: -; v_call: TRBV5-1; clone_size: -; cdr3_nt: TGCGCCAGCAGCCAGGGCCCGGCATCCGGGGAGCTGTTTTTT; cdr3_aa: CASSQGPASGELFF
j_call: TRBJ1-4; d_call: -; v_call: TRBV5-4; clone_size: -; cdr3_nt: TGTGCCAGCAGCATCCAAACAGGGACTAATGAAAAACTGTTTTTT; cdr3_aa: CASSIQTGTNEKLFF
j_call: TRBJ1-4; d_call: -; v_call: TRBV30; clone_size: -; cdr3_nt: TGTGCCTGGAGAAGGACAGCAACTAATGAAAAACTGTTTTTT; cdr3_aa: CAWRRTATNEKLFF
j_call: TRBJ2-7; d_call: TRBD1; v_call: TRBV11-3; clone_size: -; cdr3_nt: TGTGCCAGCAGCCAACGGACAGGGAGTAGCTACGAGCAGTACTTC; cdr3_aa: CASSQRTGSSYEQYF
j_call: TRBJ2-3; d_call: -; v_call: TRBV5-1; clone_size: -; cdr3_nt: TGCGCCACCGCGGCTCTTAGCACAGATACGCAGTATTTT; cdr3_aa: CATAALSTDTQYF
j_call: TRBJ2-7; d_call: TRBD1; v_call: TRBV24-1; clone_size: -; cdr3_nt: TGTGCCACCAACCTCGGGCCATCCGGGACAGGAAATCCCGAGCAGTACTTC; cdr3_aa: CATNLGPSGTGNPEQYF
j_call: TRBJ2-1; d_call: TRBD2; v_call: TRBV14; clone_size: once; cdr3_nt: TGTGCCAGCAGCCAGCGGATTATAGCGGGAGGCGGGAATGAGCAGTTCTTC; cdr3_aa: CASSQRIIAGGGNEQFF
j_call: TRBJ2-6; d_call: TRBD1; v_call: TRBV30; clone_size: -; cdr3_nt: TGTGCCTGGAGTAGGGGACAGGGAATGTCTGGGGCCAACGTCCTGACTTTC; cdr3_aa: CAWSRGQGMSGANVLTF
j_call: TRBJ2-3; d_call: TRBD2; v_call: TRBV2; clone_size: -; cdr3_nt: TGTGCCAGCAGTGAAGAGCTAGCGGGGGGGGGAGATACGCAGTATTTT; cdr3_aa: CASSEELAGGGDTQYF
j_call: TRBJ2-7; d_call: -; v_call: TRBV6-4; clone_size: -; cdr3_nt: TGTGCCAGCAGTCAGGAGGGGGCGATTGGCGAGCAGTACTTC; cdr3_aa: CASSQEGAIGEQYF
j_call: TRBJ2-7; d_call: TRBD2; v_call: TRBV7-2; clone_size: -; cdr3_nt: TGTGCCAGCAGCTCGGGGGGGCCCTACGAGCAGTACTTC; cdr3_aa: CASSSGGPYEQYF
j_call: TRBJ2-2; d_call: -; v_call: TRBV7-8; clone_size: -; cdr3_nt: TGTGCCAGCAGCTTAGCTCCGGGACAGAACACCGGGGAGCTGTTTTTT; cdr3_aa: CASSLAPGQNTGELFF
j_call: TRBJ2-2; d_call: TRBD2; v_call: TRBV19; clone_size: -; cdr3_nt: TGTGCCAGTAGTTTGGGGACTAGCGGGGCCTCGACCGGGGAGCTGTTTTTT; cdr3_aa: CASSLGTSGASTGELFF
j_call: TRBJ1-1; d_call: -; v_call: TRBV11-2; clone_size: -; cdr3_nt: TGTGCCAGCAGCTTAGAACGGTACACTGAAGCTTTCTTT; cdr3_aa: CASSLERYTEAFF
j_call: TRBJ2-1; d_call: -; v_call: TRBV3-1/TRBV3-2; clone_size: -; cdr3_nt: TGTGCCAGCAGCCAAGATACTAGTAATGAGCAGTTCTTC; cdr3_aa: CASSQDTSNEQFF
j_call: TRBJ2-1; d_call: TRBD2; v_call: TRBV5-8; clone_size: -; cdr3_nt: TGTGCCAGCAGCTTGGGAAGCGGGAGGGCCTTTGAGCAGTTCTTC; cdr3_aa: CASSLGSGRAFEQFF
j_call: TRBJ2-7; d_call: -; v_call: TRBV10-3; clone_size: -; cdr3_nt: TGTGCCATCAGCGCTGGGACTGTCCCCTACGAGCAGTACTTC; cdr3_aa: CAISAGTVPYEQYF
j_call: TRBJ1-2; d_call: -; v_call: TRBV6-1; clone_size: -; cdr3_nt: TGTGCCAGCAGTGACAGCGCCTATGGCTACACCTTC; cdr3_aa: CASSDSAYGYTF
j_call: TRBJ2-1; d_call: TRBD1; v_call: TRBV28; clone_size: -; cdr3_nt: TGTGCCAGCAGTTCTACAGGGGCCTACAATGAGCAGTTCTTC; cdr3_aa: CASSSTGAYNEQFF
j_call: TRBJ2-2; d_call: TRBD2; v_call: TRBV7-7; clone_size: -; cdr3_nt: TGTGCCAGCAGCTTATTCGGGGGGAGTAACACCGGGGAGCTGTTTTTT; cdr3_aa: CASSLFGGSNTGELFF
j_call: TRBJ2-5; d_call: -; v_call: TRBV5-4; clone_size: once; cdr3_nt: TGTGCCAGCAGCTTGGACCGGGGTCAGGGGGAGACCCAGTACTTC; cdr3_aa: CASSLDRGQGETQYF
j_call: TRBJ1-5; d_call: -; v_call: TRBV5-6; clone_size: -; cdr3_nt: TGTGCCAGCAGCTTGGGACGGGATCAGCCCCAGCATTTT; cdr3_aa: CASSLGRDQPQHF
j_call: TRBJ1-6; d_call: -; v_call: TRBV25-1; clone_size: once; cdr3_nt: TGTGCCAGCAGTGCCAGTTATAATTCACCCCTCCACTTT; cdr3_aa: CASSASYNSPLHF
j_call: TRBJ1-6; d_call: -; v_call: TRBV20-1; clone_size: -; cdr3_nt: TGCAGTGCTAGTCCCAACGGGGGTGGATCACCCCTCCACTTT; cdr3_aa: CSASPNGGGSPLHF
j_call: TRBJ2-3; d_call: -; v_call: TRBV29-1; clone_size: -; cdr3_nt: TGCAGCGTTGCCGGGCAGGGGAGCACAGATACGCAGTATTTT; cdr3_aa: CSVAGQGSTDTQYF
j_call: TRBJ1-2; d_call: TRBD1; v_call: TRBV2; clone_size: -; cdr3_nt: TGTGCCAGCAGCTTGAGCAGGGGGCTTGATGGCTACACCTTC; cdr3_aa: CASSLSRGLDGYTF
j_call: TRBJ2-2; d_call: TRBD1; v_call: TRBV5-1; clone_size: -; cdr3_nt: TGCGCCAGTACACCCCCGGGACAGGGAAACACCGGGGAGCTGTTTTTT; cdr3_aa: CASTPPGQGNTGELFF
j_call: TRBJ2-4; d_call: -; v_call: TRBV6-1; clone_size: -; cdr3_nt: TGTGCCAGCAGTGAGTGGAGCAGCCTAAACATTCAGTACTTC; cdr3_aa: CASSEWSSLNIQYF
j_call: TRBJ2-5; d_call: -; v_call: TRBV5-4; clone_size: -; cdr3_nt: TGTGCCGCTGGGCTGGGGGGAAGCCAAGAGACCCAGTACTTC; cdr3_aa: CAAGLGGSQETQYF
j_call: TRBJ2-7; d_call: TRBD2; v_call: TRBV5-6; clone_size: few; cdr3_nt: TGTGCCAGCAGGAAGCGGGAGACCTACGAGCAGTACTTC; cdr3_aa: CASRKRETYEQYF
j_call: TRBJ2-5; d_call: TRBD1; v_call: TRBV11-3; clone_size: -; cdr3_nt: TGTGCCAGCAGCCCCGGGACAGCCGGGGAGACCCAGTACTTC; cdr3_aa: CASSPGTAGETQYF
j_call: TRBJ2-3; d_call: -; v_call: TRBV2; clone_size: -; cdr3_nt: TGTGCCAGCGACCGGACTCTCACAGATACGCAGTATTTT; cdr3_aa: CASDRTLTDTQYF
j_call: TRBJ2-2; d_call: TRBD2; v_call: TRBV5-1; clone_size: -; cdr3_nt: TGCGCCAGCAGCCCCGGGGCGGGAGACACCGGGGAGCTGTTTTTT; cdr3_aa: CASSPGAGDTGELFF
j_call: TRBJ1-3; d_call: TRBD1; v_call: TRBV7-8; clone_size: few; cdr3_nt: TGTGCCAGCAGCTTGACAGGGTTTGGAAACACCATATATTTT; cdr3_aa: CASSLTGFGNTIYF
j_call: TRBJ2-3; d_call: TRBD1; v_call: TRBV5-1; clone_size: -; cdr3_nt: TGCGCCAGCAGCTTATCTGGGACAGGGATCCAAGATACGCAGTATTTT; cdr3_aa: CASSLSGTGIQDTQYF
j_call: TRBJ1-5; d_call: -; v_call: TRBV24-1; clone_size: -; cdr3_nt: TGTGCCACCAGTCTGAGCAATCAGCCCCAGCATTTT; cdr3_aa: CATSLSNQPQHF
j_call: TRBJ1-4; d_call: TRBD1; v_call: TRBV28; clone_size: -; cdr3_nt: TGTGCCAGCAGTTTTTTGGGACAGGGGGAATTTGAAAAACTGTTTTTT; cdr3_aa: CASSFLGQGEFEKLFF
j_call: TRBJ2-5; d_call: -; v_call: TRBV5-4; clone_size: -; cdr3_nt: TGTGCCAGCAGCGAGGAGGAGACCCAGTACTTC; cdr3_aa: CASSEEETQYF
j_call: TRBJ2-3; d_call: -; v_call: TRBV21-1; clone_size: -; cdr3_nt: TGTGCCAGCAGCCCGATGGTTGGACAGGGTAAGGGTCCAGATACGCAGTATTTT; cdr3_aa: CASSPMVGQGKGPDTQYF